Following are 14 T cell receptor beta chains from one sample sequenced in a study of CD8 T cells in ankylosing spondylitis. One entry per CDR3 protein results from TCRdb running MiXCR on the 5' RACE reads. This table holds about 700,000 distinct CDR3 sequences, under 20% found once. Study findings and constraints: What appeared characteristic of ankylosing spondylitis blood was a TCR beta motif of fewer than ten highly homologous variants.

These receptors are not linked to any known antigen. Specimen: blood, either unsorted or a sorted T cell fraction (not recorded which). These receptors were taken from a male donor with ankylosing spondylitis.

The chain combines TRBV27 with TRBJ2-7; TRBD2 agrees at 8 bases. The CDR3 contains 14 residues. V was pared by 3 bases and J by 3 bases, with 4 bases of the junction left unmatched. The germline V gene has CDR1 MNHEY and CDR2 SMNVEV (reference sequence). The CDR3 coding sequence is TGTGCCAGCAGTTTTGTAGCGGGGTACTACGAGCAGTACTTC. Amino acids: CASSFVAGYYEQYF.

The CDR3 DNA reads as TGTGCCAGCAGTGCCGTGGTCCCGAGTTACGAGCAGTACTTC. Translation gives CASSAVVPSYEQYF. The rearrangement uses TRBV28 and TRBJ2-7, with no clear D. This CDR3 spans 14 amino acids. Looked up from germline, CDR1 is MDHEN and CDR2 is SYDVKM. V was trimmed by 5 bases and J by 4 bases, leaving 15 bases between them.

This clonotype was counted a few times. The rearrangement uses TRBV4-1 and TRBJ2-3; D remains ambiguous. The CDR3 runs 14 residues. The germline V gene has CDR1 MGHRA and CDR2 YSYEKL. Trimming took 0 bases from V and 9 from J, leaving 13 bases between them. This chain's CDR3 is CASSQEFPRDTQYF. The CDR3 region has the DNA TGCGCCAGCAGCCAAGAGTTCCCCAGAGACACGCAGTATTTT.

This clonotype was counted between two and nine times. The chain joins TRBV4-3 to TRBJ2-7; D ambiguous. The CDR3 spans 14 residues. V was shortened by 0 bases and J by 5 bases, with 11 bases between the two germline ends. Germline CDR1 is LGHNA and CDR2 is YSLEER. The DNA for the CDR3 is TGCGCCAGCAGCCAAGATCCGAGGTGGCACGAGCAGTACTTC. Translated: CASSQDPRWHEQYF.

V and J are TRBV29-1 and TRBJ1-1; weak D call: TRBD1 (5 bases). Germline V gene lookup returns CDR1 SQVTM and CDR2 ANQGSEA. Trimming cost V 6 bases and J 6 bases, with 8 bases left between them. The CDR3 is 10 residues long. The CDR3 coding sequence is TGCAGCGTCCGGGACGCTGAAGCTTTCTTT. It translates to CSVRDAEAFF.

The chain couples TRBV5-1 to TRBJ1-1; 8 nucleotides align to TRBD1. Germline CDR1 is SGHRS and CDR2 is YFSETQ. This CDR3 has 13 amino acids. The J segment lost 6 bases and the V segment lost 3 bases, leaving 4 bases of the junction unmatched. The CDR3 sequence is CASSWTGTAEAFF. The DNA for the CDR3 is TGCGCCAGCAGCTGGACAGGGACCGCTGAAGCTTTCTTT.

CDR3: CASSQDPLVSYNEQFF. The CDR3 bases are TGTGCCAGCAGCCAAGATCCGTTAGTCTCCTACAATGAGCAGTTCTTC. This chain joins TRBV14 and TRBJ2-1; D is unclear. The ends were cut back, 0 bases at V and 0 bases at J, with 9 bases in the middle. The CDR3 runs to 16 residues. Looked up from germline, CDR1 is SGHDN and CDR2 is FVKESK.

This chain joins TRBV18 and TRBJ2-3, with no clear D. Trimming removed 2 bases at V and 1 base at J, with 7 bases between. The CDR3 sequence is 14 residues long. Germline V gene data show CDR1 as KGHSH and CDR2 as LQKENI. CDR3 bases: TGTGCCAGCTCACCAACAACTGGCACAGATACGCAGTATTTT. Amino acids: CASSPTTGTDTQYF.

This clonotype was observed a handful of times. The J gene is TRBJ1-1, the V gene TRBV6-2 or TRBV6-3; maybe TRBD1 (5 bases). Germline V gene data show CDR1 as MNHEY and CDR2 as SVGEGT. Trimming stripped 4 bases from V and 6 bases from J, with 18 bases between. The CDR3 contains 15 residues. Here the CDR3 reads CASSFQQEKPPEAFF. CDR3 in DNA: TGTGCCAGCAGTTTTCAACAGGAAAAGCCGCCTGAAGCTTTCTTT.

This clonotype has only a few counts. The CDR3 is CSVARLAGVSETQYF. The DNA for the CDR3 is TGCAGCGTGGCACGCCTAGCGGGGGTGTCGGAGACCCAGTACTTC. This chain links TRBV29-1 with TRBJ2-5, with 10 bases fitting TRBD2. This CDR3 is built from 15 residues. CDR1 and CDR2 from the germline V gene are SQVTM and ANQGSEA. Trimming took 6 bases from V and 5 from J; bases not matched to a gene: 12.

The V call is TRBV6-1, the J call TRBJ1-2; 8 bases line up with TRBD1. In germline, CDR1 is MNHNS, CDR2 SASEGT. V shed 4 bases and J 0 bases; nucleotides not matched to a gene: 4. The CDR3 extends over 15 amino acids. DNA of the CDR3: TGTGCCAGCAGTGTCCGACAGGGGACTAACTATGGCTACACCTTC. This sequence encodes CASSVRQGTNYGYTF.

This clonotype occurred a few times. The CDR3 spells CASTQTRGDNEQFF. The CDR3 nucleotides read TGTGCCAGCACTCAAACCCGGGGGGACAATGAGCAGTTCTTC. V is TRBV27 and J is TRBJ2-1; 7 bases line up with TRBD2. V was pared by 7 bases and J by 5 bases, with 8 bases of the junction left unmatched. CDR3 length: 14 amino acids. From germline, CDR1 is MNHEY and CDR2 SMNVEV (reference sequence).

In its sample, this clonotype was seen many times. This chain joins TRBV7-2 and TRBJ2-1; D might be TRBD1 (5 bases). Germline CDR1 and CDR2: SGHTA and FQGNSA. The ends were cut back, 7 bases at V and 5 bases at J, with 15 bases in the middle. The CDR3 sequence is 14 residues long. The CDR3 nucleotides read TGTGCCAGCACGACCTCGGACACAAACAATGAGCAGTTCTTC. This sequence encodes CASTTSDTNNEQFF.

This chain joins TRBV5-1 and TRBJ1-2; D unresolved. This CDR3 has 16 residues. Trimming removed 0 bases from V and 0 bases from J, with 12 bases in between. In germline, CDR1 is SGHRS, CDR2 YFSETQ. Here the CDR3 reads CASSLVAGEANYGYTF. The CDR3 DNA reads TGCGCCAGCAGCTTGGTGGCCGGCGAAGCTAACTATGGCTACACCTTC. Together with reference TRBV5-1 and TRBJ1-2, the CDR3 gives the full variable domain: KAGVTQTPRYLIKTRGQQVTLSCSPISGHRSVSWYQQTPGQGLQFLFEYFSETQRNKGNFPGRFSGRQFSNSRSEMNVSTLELGDSALYLCASSLVAGEANYGYTFGSGTRLTVV.